One T cell receptor (beta chain) is described in this entry. The study drew participants aged about 18 to 95 years from around 24 US areas. V lost 2 bases to trimming and J lost 1 base, with 17 bases between them. The CDR3 sequence is 18 residues long. Germline assignment: CDR1 MNHEY and CDR2 SMNVEV (reference sequence). Generated by immunoSEQ multiplex PCR, the TCRdb table keeps only in-frame clones and is missing some. The sample lists hundreds of thousands of clones, around 89% seen once, with 8.8% in the top ten. These data are taken from a study of blood T cell repertoires in COVID-19. Study context: Donors in the United States, Italy and Spain gave samples during acute or convalescent COVID-19.

The V gene is TRBV27, the J gene TRBJ1-4; D might be TRBD1 (6 bases). The receptor's source is a middle-aged man who had recovered from COVID-19. Sequencing input: PBMCs or T cells enriched from blood (not recorded which). The CDR3 DNA follows: TGTGCCAGCAGTTTAGGGTATAAGAGGGGGGGAACTAATGAAAAACTGTTTTTT. This codes for CASSLGYKRGGTNEKLFF. Full variable domain (missing parts from reference TRBV27 and TRBJ1-4): EAQVTQNPRYLITVTGKKLTVTCSQNMNHEYMSWYRQDPGLGLRQIYYSMNVEVTDKGDVPEGYKVSRKEKRNFPLILESPSPNQTSLYFCASSLGYKRGGTNEKLFFGSGTQLSVL.